This TCR beta chain was sequenced during a study of molecular identifiers for immune sequencing clone quantification. This clonotype was counted between two and nine times. Germline V gene data show CDR1 as SGHTA and CDR2 as FQGTGA. This CDR3 comprises 18 residues. Trimming removed 3 bases at V and 0 bases at J, with 18 bases between. The use of previously described methods and listed TCR primers produced the bulk TCR libraries. Using its own MiXCR run on the PCR reads, TCRdb lists one record per CDR3 protein. The sample records some 680,000 distinct CDR3 sequences, around 25% being singletons. Naive CD8 sequencing libraries were generated from around 20,000 to 990,000 sorted cells, with 10%, 30% or 50% RNA as input. Naive CD8 T cells underwent sorting with the CD8+CD4-CCR7+CD45RA+ definition.

The specimen was naive CD8+ T cells from blood, with Jurkat cell RNA spiked in. This sample's subset: FACS-sorted CD8+CD4-CCR7+CD45RA+ naive T cells. The receptor's source is a human donor in good health. Some libraries in this study had Jurkat cell RNA spiked in. The rearrangement joins TRBV7-3 to TRBJ2-1; possible D gene TRBD2, 5 bases. CDR3 in amino acids: CASSLTPIAMSSYNEQFF. Here the CDR3 DNA reads TGTGCCAGCAGCTTGACCCCCATAGCGATGAGCTCCTACAATGAGCAGTTCTTC.